This entry concerns a single T cell receptor (beta chain). Its antigen is undetermined. TCRdb reanalysed the RT-PCR reads using MiXCR and keeps one entry per CDR3 protein. The sample includes hundreds of thousands of distinct CDR3 sequences, about 12% seen only once; the top ten take about 10%. The data were taken from a study of response to subunit inactivated influenza vaccine. Broader study findings: That few new T cells are recruited by each seasonal influenza vaccination was the authors' suggestion.

V was clipped by 5 bases and J by 2 bases, with 16 bases between them. CDR3 length: 16 residues. CDR1 is SEHNR and CDR2 is FQNEAQ in the germline V gene (reference sequence). Sequencing was performed on PBMCs from blood, taken on the day of vaccination. This sequence originates from a man in his forties or fifties who received an inactivated influenza vaccine. V usage is TRBV7-9 and J usage is TRBJ1-5, with TRBD1 as a possible D gene (6 bases). CDR3 coding DNA: TGTGCCAGCAGCAAGGTTTCAGGGGTTGGCAATCAGCCCCAGCATTTT. Its translation: CASSKVSGVGNQPQHF.